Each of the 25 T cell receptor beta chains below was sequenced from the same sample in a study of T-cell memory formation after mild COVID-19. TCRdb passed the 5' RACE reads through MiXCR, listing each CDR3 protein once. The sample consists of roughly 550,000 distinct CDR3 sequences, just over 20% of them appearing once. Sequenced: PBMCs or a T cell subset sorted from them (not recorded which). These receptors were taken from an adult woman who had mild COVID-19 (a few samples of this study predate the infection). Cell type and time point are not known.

The CDR3 reads CASSPGLAVGFF. CDR3 DNA sequence: TGTGCCAGCAGCCCAGGACTAGCGGTTGGGTTCTTC. This chain uses TRBV7-9 with TRBJ2-1; 10 positions match TRBD2. With 5 bases clipped from V and 15 bases from J, the junction kept 7 bases outside the gene matches. The CDR3 is 12 residues long. From germline, CDR1 is SEHNR and CDR2 FQNEAQ (reference sequence).

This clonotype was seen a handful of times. The chain's CDR3 is CATSDPDRVDEQYF. The CDR3 DNA follows: TGTGCCACCAGTGACCCGGACAGGGTCGACGAGCAGTACTTC. The rearrangement links TRBV24-1 to TRBJ2-7, with 8 positions matching TRBD1. V was clipped by 4 bases and J by 5 bases; unmatched bases: 6. CDR1 is KGHDR, CDR2 SFDVKD, per germline. The CDR3 is made up of 14 amino acids.

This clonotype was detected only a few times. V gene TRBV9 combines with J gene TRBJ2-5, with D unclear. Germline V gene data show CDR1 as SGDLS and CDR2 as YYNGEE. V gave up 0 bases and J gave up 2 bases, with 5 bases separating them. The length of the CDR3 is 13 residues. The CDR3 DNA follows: TGTGCCAGCAGCGTAGACTTTCAAGAGACCCAGTACTTC. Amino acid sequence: CASSVDFQETQYF. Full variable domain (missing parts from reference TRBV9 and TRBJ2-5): DSGVTQTPKHLITATGQRVTLRCSPRSGDLSVYWYQQSLDQGLQFLIQYYNGEERAKGNILERFSAQQFPDLHSELNLSSLELGDSALYFCASSVDFQETQYFGPGTRLLVL.

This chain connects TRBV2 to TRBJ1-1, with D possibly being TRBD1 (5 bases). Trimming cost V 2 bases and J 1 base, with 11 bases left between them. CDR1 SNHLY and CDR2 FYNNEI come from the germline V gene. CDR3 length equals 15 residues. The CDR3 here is CASSERGRKNTEAFF. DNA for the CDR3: TGTGCCAGCAGTGAACGGGGACGGAAGAACACTGAAGCTTTCTTT.

The CDR3 region has the DNA TGTGCCAGCAGCTTAGTTCGAGGGGGGAGAGGCACTGAAGCTTTCTTT. Translated: CASSLVRGGRGTEAFF. The V gene is TRBV7-9, the J gene TRBJ1-1; tentatively, D is TRBD1 (6 bases). In germline, CDR1 is SEHNR, CDR2 FQNEAQ (reference sequence). V was shortened by 1 base and J by 4 bases, with 16 bases between the two germline ends. CDR3 length equals 16 residues.

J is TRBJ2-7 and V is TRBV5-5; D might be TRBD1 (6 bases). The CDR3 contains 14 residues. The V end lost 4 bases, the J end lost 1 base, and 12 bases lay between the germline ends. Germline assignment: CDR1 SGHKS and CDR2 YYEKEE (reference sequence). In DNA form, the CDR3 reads TGTGCCAGCAGCGATCGGACAGTGTCCTACGAGCAGTACTTC. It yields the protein CASSDRTVSYEQYF. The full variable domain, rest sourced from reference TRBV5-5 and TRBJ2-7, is DAGVTQSPTHLIKTRGQQVTLRCSPISGHKSVSWYQQVLGQGPQFIFQYYEKEERGRGNFPDRFSARQFPNYSSELNVNALLLGDSALYLCASSDRTVSYEQYFGPGTRLTVT.

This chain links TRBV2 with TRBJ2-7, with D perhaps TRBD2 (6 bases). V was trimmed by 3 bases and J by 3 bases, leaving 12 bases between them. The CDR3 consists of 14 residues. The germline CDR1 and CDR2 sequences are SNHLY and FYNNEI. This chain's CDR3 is CASSEAGLLYEQYF. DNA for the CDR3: TGTGCCAGCAGTGAGGCGGGACTGCTCTACGAGCAGTACTTC.

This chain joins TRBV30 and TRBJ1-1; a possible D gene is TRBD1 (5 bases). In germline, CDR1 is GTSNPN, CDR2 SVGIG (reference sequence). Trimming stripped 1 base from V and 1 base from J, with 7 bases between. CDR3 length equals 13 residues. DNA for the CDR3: TGTGCCTGGAGTGAGGGACCGAACACTGAAGCTTTCTTT. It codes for CAWSEGPNTEAFF. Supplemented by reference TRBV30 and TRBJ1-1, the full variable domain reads SQTIHQWPATLVQPVGSPLSLECTVEGTSNPNLYWYRQAAGRGLQLLFYSVGIGQISSEVPQNLSASRPQDRQFILSSKKLLLSDSGFYLCAWSEGPNTEAFFGQGTRLTVV.

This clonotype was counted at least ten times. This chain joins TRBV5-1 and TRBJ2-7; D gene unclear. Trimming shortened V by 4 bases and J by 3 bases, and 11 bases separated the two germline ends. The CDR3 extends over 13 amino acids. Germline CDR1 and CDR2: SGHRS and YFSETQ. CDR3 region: CASSPSSHYEQYF. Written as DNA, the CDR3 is TGCGCCAGCAGCCCCTCGTCCCACTACGAGCAGTACTTC. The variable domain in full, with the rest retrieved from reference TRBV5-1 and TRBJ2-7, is KAGVTQTPRYLIKTRGQQVTLSCSPISGHRSVSWYQQTPGQGLQFLFEYFSETQRNKGNFPGRFSGRQFSNSRSEMNVSTLELGDSALYLCASSPSSHYEQYFGPGTRLTVT.

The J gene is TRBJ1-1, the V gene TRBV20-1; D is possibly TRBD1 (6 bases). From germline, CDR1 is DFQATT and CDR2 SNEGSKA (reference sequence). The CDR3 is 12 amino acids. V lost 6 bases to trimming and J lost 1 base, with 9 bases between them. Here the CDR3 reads CSARTANTEAFF. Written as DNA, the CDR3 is TGCAGTGCCAGGACAGCGAACACTGAAGCTTTCTTT.

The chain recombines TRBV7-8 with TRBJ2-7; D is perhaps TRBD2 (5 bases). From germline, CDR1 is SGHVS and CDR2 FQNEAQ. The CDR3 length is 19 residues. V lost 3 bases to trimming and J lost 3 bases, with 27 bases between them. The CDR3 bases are TGTGCCAGCAGCTTCTACGCTAGCCCAATTAGCCCAGACTACTACGAGCAGTACTTC. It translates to CASSFYASPISPDYYEQYF.

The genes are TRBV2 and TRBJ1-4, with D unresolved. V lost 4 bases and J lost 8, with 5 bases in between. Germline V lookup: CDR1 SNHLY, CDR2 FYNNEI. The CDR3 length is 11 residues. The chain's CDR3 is CASSVHEKLFF. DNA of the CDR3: TGTGCCAGCAGTGTTCACGAAAAACTGTTTTTT.

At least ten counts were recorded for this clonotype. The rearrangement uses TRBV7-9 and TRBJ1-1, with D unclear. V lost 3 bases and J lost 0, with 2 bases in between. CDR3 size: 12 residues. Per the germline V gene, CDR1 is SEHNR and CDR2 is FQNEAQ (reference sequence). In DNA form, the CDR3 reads TGTGCCAGCAGCTTCTTGAACACTGAAGCTTTCTTT. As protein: CASSFLNTEAFF.

Here the CDR3 DNA reads TGTGCCAGCTCACACAGGGGGTTCGAGGAGACCCAGTACTTC. Its protein is CASSHRGFEETQYF. The V call is TRBV2, the J call TRBJ2-5; 8 nucleotides align to TRBD1. Germline CDR1 is SNHLY and CDR2 is FYNNEI. The CDR3 covers 14 residues. The junction had 10 bases not matched to a gene; V was cut back by 8 bases and J by 5 bases.

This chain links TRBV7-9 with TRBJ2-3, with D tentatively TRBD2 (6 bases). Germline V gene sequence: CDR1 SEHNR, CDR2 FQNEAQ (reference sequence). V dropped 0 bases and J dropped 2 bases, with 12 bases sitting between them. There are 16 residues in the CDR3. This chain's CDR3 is CASSLALGGATDTQYF. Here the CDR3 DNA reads TGTGCCAGCAGCTTAGCGCTAGGAGGGGCCACAGATACGCAGTATTTT. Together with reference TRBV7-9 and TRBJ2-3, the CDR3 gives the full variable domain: DTGVSQNPRHKITKRGQNVTFRCDPISEHNRLYWYRQTLGQGPEFLTYFQNEAQLEKSRLLSDRFSAERPKGSFSTLEIQRTEQGDSAMYLCASSLALGGATDTQYFGPGTRLTVL.

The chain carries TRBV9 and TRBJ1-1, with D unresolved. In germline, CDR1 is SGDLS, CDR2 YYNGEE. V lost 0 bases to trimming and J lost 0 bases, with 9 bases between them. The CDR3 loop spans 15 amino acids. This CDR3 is CASSVEGQLNTEAFF. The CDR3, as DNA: TGTGCCAGCAGCGTAGAAGGTCAATTGAACACTGAAGCTTTCTTT.

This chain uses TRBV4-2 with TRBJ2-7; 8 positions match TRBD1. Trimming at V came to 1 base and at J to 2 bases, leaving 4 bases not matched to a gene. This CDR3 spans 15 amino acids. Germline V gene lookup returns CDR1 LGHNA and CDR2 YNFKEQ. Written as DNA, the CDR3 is TGTGCCAGCAGCCAAGGAGGACAGGGACCCTACGAGCAGTACTTC. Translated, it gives CASSQGGQGPYEQYF.

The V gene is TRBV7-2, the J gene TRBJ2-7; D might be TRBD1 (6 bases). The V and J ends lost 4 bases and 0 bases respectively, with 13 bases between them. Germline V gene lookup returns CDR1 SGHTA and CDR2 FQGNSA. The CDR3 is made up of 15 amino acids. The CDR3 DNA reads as TGTGCCAGCAGCTCCTCGGGACACCACTCCTACGAGCAGTACTTC. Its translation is CASSSSGHHSYEQYF.

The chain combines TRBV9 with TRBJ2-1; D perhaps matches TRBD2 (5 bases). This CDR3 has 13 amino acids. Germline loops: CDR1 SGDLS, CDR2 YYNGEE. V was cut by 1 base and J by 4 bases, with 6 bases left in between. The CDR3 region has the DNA TGTGCCAGCAGCGTAACTAGGTACAATGAGCAGTTCTTC. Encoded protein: CASSVTRYNEQFF.

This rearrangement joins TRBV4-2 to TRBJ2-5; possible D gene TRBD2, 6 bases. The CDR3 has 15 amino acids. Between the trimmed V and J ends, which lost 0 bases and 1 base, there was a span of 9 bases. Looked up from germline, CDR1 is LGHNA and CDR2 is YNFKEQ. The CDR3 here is CASSQDHGSQETQYF. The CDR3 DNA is TGTGCCAGCAGCCAAGATCACGGGAGCCAAGAGACCCAGTACTTC.

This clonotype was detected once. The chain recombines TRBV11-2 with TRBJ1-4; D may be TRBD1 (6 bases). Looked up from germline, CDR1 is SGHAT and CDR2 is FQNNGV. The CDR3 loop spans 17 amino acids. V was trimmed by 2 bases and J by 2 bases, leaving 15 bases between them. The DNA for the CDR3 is TGTGCCAGCAGCTTAACCCTCGGAGGGGGGACTAATGAAAAACTGTTTTTT. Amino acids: CASSLTLGGGTNEKLFF. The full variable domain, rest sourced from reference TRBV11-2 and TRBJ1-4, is EAGVAQSPRYKIIEKRQSVAFWCNPISGHATLYWYQQILGQGPKLLIQFQNNGVVDDSQLPKDRFSAERLKGVDSTLKIQPAKLEDSAVYLCASSLTLGGGTNEKLFFGSGTQLSVL.

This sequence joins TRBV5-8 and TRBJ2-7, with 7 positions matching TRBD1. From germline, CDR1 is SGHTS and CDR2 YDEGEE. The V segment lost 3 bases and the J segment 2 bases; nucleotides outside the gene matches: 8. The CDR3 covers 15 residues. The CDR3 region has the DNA TGTGCCAGCAGCTACCCGGTGGGACAGACCTACGAGCAGTACTTC. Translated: CASSYPVGQTYEQYF.

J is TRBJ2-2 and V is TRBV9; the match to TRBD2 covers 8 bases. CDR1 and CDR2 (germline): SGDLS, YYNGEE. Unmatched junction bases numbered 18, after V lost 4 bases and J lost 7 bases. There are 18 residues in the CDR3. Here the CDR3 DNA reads TGTGCCAGCAGCATAGGGGCCGGGACTAGGGAGACTGGCGGGGAGCTGTTTTTT. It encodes CASSIGAGTRETGGELFF.

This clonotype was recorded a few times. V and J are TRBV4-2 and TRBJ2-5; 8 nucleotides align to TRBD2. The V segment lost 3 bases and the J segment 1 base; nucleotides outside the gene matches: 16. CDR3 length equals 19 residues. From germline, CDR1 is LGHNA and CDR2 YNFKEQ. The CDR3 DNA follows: TGTGCCAGCAGCCATCCAACATTGCCCGGGCGGGGGGTCCAAGAGACCCAGTACTTC. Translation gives CASSHPTLPGRGVQETQYF.

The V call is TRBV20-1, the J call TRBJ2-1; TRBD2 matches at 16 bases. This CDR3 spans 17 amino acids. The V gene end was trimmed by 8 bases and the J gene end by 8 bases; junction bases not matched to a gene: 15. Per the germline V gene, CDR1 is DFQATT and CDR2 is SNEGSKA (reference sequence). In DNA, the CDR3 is TGCAGTACCCCCGGGACTAGCGGGAGGGCCCGCTCGGATGAGCAGTTCTTC. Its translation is CSTPGTSGRARSDEQFF.